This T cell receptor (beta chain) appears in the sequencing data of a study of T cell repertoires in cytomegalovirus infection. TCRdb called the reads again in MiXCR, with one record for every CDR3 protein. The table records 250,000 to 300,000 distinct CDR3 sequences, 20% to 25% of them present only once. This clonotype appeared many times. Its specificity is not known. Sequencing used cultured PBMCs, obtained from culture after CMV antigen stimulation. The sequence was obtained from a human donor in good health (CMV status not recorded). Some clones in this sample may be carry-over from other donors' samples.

CDR3 protein: CAVKLAPSPGNEQFF. The CDR3 region has the DNA TGTGCCGTTAAGTTAGCCCCGTCCCCGGGCAATGAGCAGTTCTTC. V and J are TRBV7-2 and TRBJ2-1; D call uncertain. The V gene's germline CDR1 is SGHTA and CDR2 FQGNSA. The CDR3 spans 15 residues. V was clipped by 11 bases and J by 6 bases, with 23 bases between them.